A selection of T cell receptor beta chains follows, all from one sample in a study of blood T cell repertoires in COVID-19. Profiling relied on immunoSEQ multiplex PCR, and the TCRdb table lists in-frame clones only, not all of them. The sample has 96,000 or so clones, 75% to 85% seen once. Material: peripheral blood. The receptors derive from an elderly man with COVID-19, enrolled during active disease. The CDR3 runs from the conserved cysteine through the conserved F or W. A D gene is named only where the DNA matches it firmly. A row's size may be missing; if present it is once, few, many or a size class.

D	V	size	J	DNA	CDR3
TRBD2	TRBV19	-	TRBJ2-1	TGTGCCAGTAGTATTCAACTAGCGGGTGACAATGAGCAGTTCTTC	CASSIQLAGDNEQFF
TRBD2	TRBV3-1/TRBV3-2	medium-sized	TRBJ2-2	TGTGCCAGCAGCCTGGGACTAGCGGGAGGGCCCGGTGGGGAGCTGTTTTTT	CASSLGLAGGPGGELFF
TRBD1	TRBV18	-	TRBJ2-3	TGTGCCAGCTCAGCTACCGGGACAGGGGGAACAGATACGCAGTATTTT	CASSATGTGGTDTQYF
TRBD1	TRBV19	-	TRBJ2-5	TGTGCCAGTAGTCACGGACAGGGGGTCTATCAAGAGACCCAGTACTTC	CASSHGQGVYQETQYF
-	TRBV5-5	-	TRBJ1-4	TGTGCCAGCAGCATCGGGACAAGGGATGAAAAACTGTTTTTT	CASSIGTRDEKLFF
TRBD1	TRBV23-1	-	TRBJ1-1	TGCGCCAGCAGCCCAAGGGGGCCGGACACTGAAGCTTTCTTT	CASSPRGPDTEAFF
TRBD2	TRBV19	once	TRBJ2-2	TGTGCCAGTAGTATAGACTCTAGCGGGAGACACACCGGGGAGCTGTTTTTT	CASSIDSSGRHTGELFF
-	TRBV7-6	-	TRBJ1-2	TGTGCCAGCAGCGACGACAGGAACTATGGCTACACCTTC	CASSDDRNYGYTF
TRBD2	TRBV3-1/TRBV3-2	-	TRBJ2-1	TGTGCCAGCAGCCAAGGCTCAGCGGGAGGGCGAAATGAGCAGTTCTTC	CASSQGSAGGRNEQFF
-	TRBV7-6	-	TRBJ1-5	TGTGCCAGCAGCCGCCTCACAGGGCGGAATCAGCCCCAGCATTTT	CASSRLTGRNQPQHF
-	TRBV3-1/TRBV3-2	once	TRBJ1-2	TGTGCCAGCAGCCTGGAGGGGCTTTCCTATGGCTACACCTTC	CASSLEGLSYGYTF
-	TRBV29-1	-	TRBJ1-3	TGCAGCGTTGAAGCTTTAGACTCTGGAAACACCATATATTTT	CSVEALDSGNTIYF
TRBD1	TRBV7-8	-	TRBJ2-7	TGTGCCAGCAGCTTGAACAGGGGCTACGAGCAGTACTTC	CASSLNRGYEQYF
-	TRBV9	-	TRBJ2-2	TGTGCCAGCAGCGTAGGGGCGGGATACACGAACACCGGGGAGCTGTTTTTT	CASSVGAGYTNTGELFF
-	TRBV3-1/TRBV3-2	-	TRBJ1-4	TGTGCCAGCAGCCAAGGCGGGGGGTTTAATGAAAAACTGTTTTTT	CASSQGGGFNEKLFF
-	TRBV7-3	-	TRBJ1-1	TGTGCCAGCAGCTTAGGGTCGGCCGGGGACACTGAAGCTTTCTTT	CASSLGSAGDTEAFF
-	TRBV7-9	-	TRBJ1-5	TGTGCCAGCAGCTGGGACAAACAGGGAAGGAGGCAGCCCCAGCATTTT	CASSWDKQGRRQPQHF
-	TRBV7-2	-	TRBJ2-3	TGTGCCAGCAGCTTATCCAGTGGGAGTTCAGATACGCAGTATTTT	CASSLSSGSSDTQYF
-	TRBV2	-	TRBJ1-1	TGTGCCAGCAGTGGGGACATCGGCACTGAAGCTTTCTTT	CASSGDIGTEAFF
TRBD2	TRBV29-1	-	TRBJ2-1	TGCAGCGGCCATACTAGCGGGGGGGCCGGAGAGCAGTTCTTC	CSGHTSGGAGEQFF
-	TRBV5-7	-	TRBJ2-7	TGTGCCAGCAGCCCTACCTACGAGCAGTACTTC	CASSPTYEQYF
TRBD1	TRBV6-2/TRBV6-3	-	TRBJ1-1	TGTGCCAGCAGCCCCCAAGGACAGGGAGGCACTGAAGCTTTCTTT	CASSPQGQGGTEAFF
TRBD1	TRBV6-2/TRBV6-3	-	TRBJ1-4	TGTGCCAGCAGTTCGAGACCCGGGACAGAAAATGAAAAACTGTTTTTT	CASSSRPGTENEKLFF
-	TRBV19	-	TRBJ2-1	TGTGCCACTCTACCTCTTAGCGGACCTTACAATGAGCAGTTCTTC	CATLPLSGPYNEQFF
-	TRBV5-5	few	TRBJ1-4	TGTGCCAGCAGCTTGTTGCCGGGAAGTAGTGAAAAACTGTTTTTT	CASSLLPGSSEKLFF
TRBD2	TRBV20-1	-	TRBJ2-7	TGCAGTGCTAGTCTACCGGGACTAGCGGGGGCCAGCTCCTACGAGCAGTACTTC	CSASLPGLAGASSYEQYF
-	TRBV7-9	-	TRBJ2-7	TGTGCCAGCAGCTTGCGGGGCCCCATTGGCGAGCAGTACTTC	CASSLRGPIGEQYF
-	TRBV10-2	once	TRBJ1-1	TGCGCCAGCAGTAGCTCGGGGGTAAGCACTGAAGCTTTCTTT	CASSSSGVSTEAFF
TRBD2	TRBV2	-	TRBJ2-3	TGTGCCAGCAGCGCCCCGGGGGGGGCCTCAGATACGCAGTATTTT	CASSAPGGASDTQYF
TRBD2	TRBV5-4	-	TRBJ2-1	TGTGCCAGCAGCAAGGGACTAGCGGGACCCGGGCAAGACAATGAGCAGTTCTTC	CASSKGLAGPGQDNEQFF
TRBD2	TRBV7-7	-	TRBJ2-5	TGTGCCAGCAGCTTCGGACTAGCGGGAGCGATGGAGACCCAGTACTTC	CASSFGLAGAMETQYF
-	TRBV18	-	TRBJ2-7	TGTGCCAGCTCACCACCGACAGGCTTAGGAACCTACGAGCAGTACTTC	CASSPPTGLGTYEQYF
-	TRBV5-1	-	TRBJ2-7	TGCGCCAGCAGCCCCTTAGACAGCACCTACGAGCAGTACTTC	CASSPLDSTYEQYF
TRBD2	TRBV28	-	TRBJ2-1	TGTGCCAGCAGTTTATCTCGACTAGCGGGAAATAATGAGCAGTTCTTC	CASSLSRLAGNNEQFF
-	TRBV19	-	TRBJ2-5	TGTGCCAGTAGTATCTCGCCTAAGACCCAGTACTTC	CASSISPKTQYF